This T cell receptor beta chain was obtained from a study of blood T cell repertoires in COVID-19. Study context: Sample material is recorded as cDNA or gDNA derived from T cells, B-cell-depleted T cells, or PBMCs.

Per germline, CDR1 SGHRS and CDR2 YFSETQ. J lost 3 bases, V lost 4 bases, and 4 bases had no gene match. The CDR3 is 14 residues long. This clone showed up just a few times. Per the original methods: Reference gene primer amplification gave estimated nucleated cell counts. Data came from immunoSEQ multiplex PCR; TCRdb stores just in-frame clones and leaves some out. V, J and clone size were drawn from that table, and D and trimming were deduced from the DNA. This sample has 45,000 to 55,000 clones, with roughly 79% found just once. Material for sequencing was peripheral blood. The chain uses TRBV5-1 and TRBJ1-3; TRBD1 matches at 7 bases. The sequence derives from a human donor with active or convalescent COVID-19. The donor label of this sample is uncertain. The CDR3 nucleotides read TGCGCCAGCAGCCTGGGACAGATTGGAAACACCATATATTTT. Amino acid sequence: CASSLGQIGNTIYF.